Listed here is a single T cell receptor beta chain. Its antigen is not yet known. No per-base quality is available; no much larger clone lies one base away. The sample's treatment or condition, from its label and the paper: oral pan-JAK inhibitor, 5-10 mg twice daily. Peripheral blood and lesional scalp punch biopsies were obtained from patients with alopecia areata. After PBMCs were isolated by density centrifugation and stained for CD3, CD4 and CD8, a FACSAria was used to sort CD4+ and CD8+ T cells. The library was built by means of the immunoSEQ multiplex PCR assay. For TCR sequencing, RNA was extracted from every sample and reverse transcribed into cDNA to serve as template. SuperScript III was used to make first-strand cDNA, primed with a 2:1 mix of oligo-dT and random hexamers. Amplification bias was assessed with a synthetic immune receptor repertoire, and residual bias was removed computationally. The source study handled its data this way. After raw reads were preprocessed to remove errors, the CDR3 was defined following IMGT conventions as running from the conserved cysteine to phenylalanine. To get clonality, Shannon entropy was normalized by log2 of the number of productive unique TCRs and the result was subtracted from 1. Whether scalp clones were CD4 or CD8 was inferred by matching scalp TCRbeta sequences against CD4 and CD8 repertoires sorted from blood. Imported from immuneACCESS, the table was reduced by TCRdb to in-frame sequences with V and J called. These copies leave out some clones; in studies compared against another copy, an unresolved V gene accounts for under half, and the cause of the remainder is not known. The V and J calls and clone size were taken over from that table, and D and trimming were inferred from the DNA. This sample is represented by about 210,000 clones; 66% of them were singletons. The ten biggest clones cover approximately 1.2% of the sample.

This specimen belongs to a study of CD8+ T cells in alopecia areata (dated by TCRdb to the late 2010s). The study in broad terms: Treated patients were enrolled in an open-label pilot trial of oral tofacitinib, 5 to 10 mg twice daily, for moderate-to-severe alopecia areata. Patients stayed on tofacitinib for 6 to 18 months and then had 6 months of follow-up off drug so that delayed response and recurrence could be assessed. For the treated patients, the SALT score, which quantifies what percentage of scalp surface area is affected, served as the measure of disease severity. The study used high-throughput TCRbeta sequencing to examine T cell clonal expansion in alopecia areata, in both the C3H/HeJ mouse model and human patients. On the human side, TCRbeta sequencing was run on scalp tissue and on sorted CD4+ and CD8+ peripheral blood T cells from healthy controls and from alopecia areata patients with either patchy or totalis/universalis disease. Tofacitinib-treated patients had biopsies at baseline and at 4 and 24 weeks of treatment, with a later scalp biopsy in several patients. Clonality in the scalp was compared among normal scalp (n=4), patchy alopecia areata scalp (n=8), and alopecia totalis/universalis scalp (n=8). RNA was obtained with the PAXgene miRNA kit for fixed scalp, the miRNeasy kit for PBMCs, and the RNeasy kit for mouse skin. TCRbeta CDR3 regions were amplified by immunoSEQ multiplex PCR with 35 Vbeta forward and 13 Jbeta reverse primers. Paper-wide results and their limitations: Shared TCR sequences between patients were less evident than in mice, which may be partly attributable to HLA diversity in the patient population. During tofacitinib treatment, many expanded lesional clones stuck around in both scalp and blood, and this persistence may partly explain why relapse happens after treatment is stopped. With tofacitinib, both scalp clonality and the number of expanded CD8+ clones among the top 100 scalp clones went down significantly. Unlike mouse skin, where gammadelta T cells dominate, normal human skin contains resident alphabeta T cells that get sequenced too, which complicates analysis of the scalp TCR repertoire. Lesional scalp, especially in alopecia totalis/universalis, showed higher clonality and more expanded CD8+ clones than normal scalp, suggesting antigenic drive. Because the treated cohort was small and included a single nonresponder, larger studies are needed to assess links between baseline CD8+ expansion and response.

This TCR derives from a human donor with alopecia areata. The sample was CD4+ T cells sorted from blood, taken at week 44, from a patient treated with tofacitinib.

The nucleotide sequence is TGCGCCAGCAGCCAAGATCTACTAGCGGGGGACCAGTCCCAGTACTTC. This encodes CASSQDLLAGDQSQYF. Rearrangement joined TRBV4-1 to TRBJ2-5; a stretch of 11 junction bases matches TRBD2. As encoded in the germline V gene, CDR1 is MGHRA while CDR2 is YSYEKL. Clipping removes 0 bases from V and 9 bases from J, with 9 as the unmatched junction base count. The cysteine opens and the phenylalanine closes a CDR3 of 16 amino acids. Only CDR3 DNA is held: 48 bases, read in frame from base 1.